This T cell receptor (beta chain) stems from a study of blood T cell repertoires in COVID-19. Authors' data handling: Researchers report that nucleated cell counts were estimated from reference gene primer amplification. Produced via immunoSEQ multiplex PCR; TCRdb's table is partial and in-frame only. V, J and clone size are taken as reported in that table, and D and trimming were inferred from the DNA itself. The sample includes approximately 250,000 clones, under 95% of them seen just once. V shed 7 bases and J 3 bases; nucleotides not matched to a gene: 7. The germline V gene has CDR1 MNHEY and CDR2 SMNVEV (reference sequence). The CDR3 loop spans 15 amino acids.

This clonotype originated in a man in his forties who had been exposed to COVID-19. The chain joins TRBV27 to TRBJ2-3; 10 bases agree with TRBD1. Sequenced: PBMCs or T cells enriched from blood (not recorded which). The CDR3: CASTPGDRGTDTQYF. The CDR3 DNA is TGTGCCAGCACCCCGGGGGACAGGGGAACAGATACGCAGTATTTT.